This T cell receptor beta chain was profiled in a study of a mutant IDH1 vaccine in newly diagnosed glioma. Study summary: Scheduled for weeks 1, 3, 5, 7, 11, 15, 19 and 23, eight vaccinations were given to patients.

This clone was counted between two and nine times. Its specificity is not known. The assay was immunoSEQ multiplex PCR, and TCRdb's table has in-frame clones only and misses some. The sample lists tens of thousands of clones; approximately 85% were seen once. The CDR3 totals 15 residues. V lost 5 bases, J lost 6 bases, and 20 bases lay in between. The germline gives CDR1 KGHSH, CDR2 LQKENI. Documented time point: week 23, last vaccination. Vaccination comprised doses that each held 300 ug of mutant IDH1 20-mer peptide, plus topical imiquimod. New WHO grade 3 or 4 astrocytomas that were IDH1-mutant and ATRX-lost had been found in donors.

The J gene is TRBJ2-7, the V gene TRBV18; a possible D gene is TRBD1 (6 bases). The clonotype comes from a woman in her forties or fifties with glioma. This specimen was PBMCs, taken from a glioma patient whose treatment included an IDH1 peptide vaccine. The DNA of the CDR3 is TGTGCCAGCTCATCCCGACAGGTCCCTTACGGCGAGCAGTACTTC. Its protein product is CASSSRQVPYGEQYF.